A single sample gave rise to the 30 T cell receptor beta chains below, sequenced in a study of identical twins. TCRdb called the 5' RACE reads again in MiXCR, with one record for every CDR3 protein. Seen here are about 340,000 distinct CDR3 sequences, around 12% observed once, and the top ten hold 7.2%. This sample also appeared in a second study, on yellow fever vaccine responses in identical twins.

Sequenced: CD8+ T cells sorted from blood. The receptors were sampled from a woman younger than 35 in good health.

This clonotype showed up just a few times. The genes are TRBV4-1 and TRBJ2-7; the D gene is possibly TRBD1 (6 bases). Germline V gives CDR1 MGHRA, CDR2 YSYEKL. Trimming pared 10 bases from V and 2 bases from J, leaving 21 bases between. The CDR3 is 15 residues long. CDR3 amino acids: CATRSNDRTPYEQYF. The CDR3 coding sequence is TGCGCCACCAGGAGTAACGACAGGACTCCCTACGAGCAGTACTTC.

This clonotype was seen a handful of times. The chain recombines TRBV6-1 with TRBJ2-1; no definite D call. Trimming removed 5 bases at V and 7 bases at J, with 15 bases between. Per germline, CDR1 MNHNS and CDR2 SASEGT. This CDR3 has 14 residues. The chain's CDR3 is CASSRPGHGNEQFF. CDR3 nucleotide sequence: TGTGCCAGCAGTCGCCCGGGCCATGGGAATGAGCAGTTCTTC.

The chain carries TRBV7-9 and TRBJ2-1; D may match TRBD1 or TRBD2 (6 bases each). Per the germline V gene, CDR1 is SEHNR and CDR2 is FQNEAQ (reference sequence). With 5 bases removed from V and 3 bases from J, the gap between germline ends came to 17 bases. The CDR3 loop spans 16 amino acids. DNA of the CDR3: TGTGCCAGCAGCCCCGACGGGGGACACCTCTACAATGAGCAGTTCTTC. Amino acids: CASSPDGGHLYNEQFF.

The chain uses TRBV4-1 and TRBJ1-2; 8 nucleotides agree with TRBD1. V shed 3 bases, J shed 8 bases, and the junction held 8 bases outside the gene matches. CDR3 length: 14 residues. Germline CDR1 reads MGHRA; CDR2 reads YSYEKL. The CDR3 sequence: CASSQYPGQGGYTF. DNA of the CDR3: TGCGCCAGCAGCCAGTACCCCGGACAGGGCGGCTACACCTTC.

The chain employs TRBV13 and TRBJ1-1, with 7 bases matching TRBD1. The trim removed 4 bases at V and 0 bases at J, leaving 8 bases unmatched. This CDR3 has 16 amino acids. Germline CDR1 and CDR2: PRHDT and FYEKMQ (reference sequence). The CDR3 is CASSSRGGGMNTEAFF. DNA for the CDR3: TGTGCCAGCAGCTCGAGAGGGGGCGGGATGAACACTGAAGCTTTCTTT.

This chain joins TRBV13 and TRBJ2-1; D is possibly TRBD1 or TRBD2 (5 bases each). The germline CDR1 and CDR2 sequences are PRHDT and FYEKMQ (reference sequence). CDR3 size: 13 residues. The V and J ends lost 5 bases and 9 bases respectively, with 14 bases between them. CDR3 sequence (DNA): TGTGCCAGCAGCCGGGACCGGTTCGGTGAGCAGTTCTTC. This encodes CASSRDRFGEQFF.

V and J are TRBV20-1 and TRBJ1-5, with no clear D. From germline, CDR1 is DFQATT and CDR2 SNEGSKA (reference sequence). Trimming removed 5 bases from V and 4 bases from J, with 15 bases in between. The CDR3 runs to 14 residues. The CDR3: CSAGDLGLNQPQHF. In DNA, the CDR3 is TGCAGTGCTGGCGACTTGGGTCTTAATCAGCCCCAGCATTTT.

The CDR3 nucleotides are TGTGCCAGCAGCCCCGTGGTTCTAGCGGAGCAGTTCTTC. Translation: CASSPVVLAEQFF. V is TRBV7-9 and J is TRBJ2-1, with D possibly being TRBD2 (6 bases). The germline CDR1 and CDR2 sequences are SEHNR and FQNEAQ (reference sequence). This CDR3 comprises 13 residues. V shed 5 bases and J shed 10 bases, with 15 bases lying between them.

This clonotype has only a few counts. This chain links TRBV11-3 with TRBJ1-1; D remains unclear. V lost 4 bases and J lost 1, with 10 bases in between. This CDR3 is built from 14 residues. Germline V lookup: CDR1 SGHNT, CDR2 YENEEA. The CDR3 coding sequence is TGTGCCAGCAGCTCCCGTGATGGGAACACTGAAGCTTTCTTT. It yields the protein CASSSRDGNTEAFF.

This clonotype has at least ten counts. V is TRBV5-1 and J is TRBJ2-7, with D perhaps matching TRBD2 (5 bases). Germline CDR1 reads SGHRS; CDR2 reads YFSETQ. CDR3 length: 13 residues. The V end was cut by 4 bases, the J end by 3 bases, with 11 bases between. The chain's CDR3 is CASSGGRDYEQYF. The CDR3 DNA reads TGCGCCAGCAGCGGTGGACGGGACTACGAGCAGTACTTC.

This clonotype was detected a few times. The chain employs TRBV24-1 and TRBJ2-3, with D maybe TRBD1 (6 bases). The CDR3 contains 16 residues. V was pared by 2 bases and J by 0 bases, with 11 bases between. In germline, CDR1 is KGHDR, CDR2 SFDVKD. The CDR3 is CATSDSRTESTDTQYF. For the CDR3, the DNA is TGTGCCACCAGTGATTCCCGGACAGAAAGCACAGATACGCAGTATTTT.

The genes are TRBV11-2 and TRBJ2-3, with TRBD1 matching 8 bases. Unmatched junction bases numbered 4, after V lost 1 base and J lost 4 bases. The CDR3 runs 15 residues. Germline V gene lookup returns CDR1 SGHAT and CDR2 FQNNGV. The CDR3 bases are TGTGCCAGCAGCTTAGGACAGGGGTCCGCAGATACGCAGTATTTT. The encoded protein is CASSLGQGSADTQYF.

This chain links TRBV21-1 with TRBJ2-7. TRBV21-1 is shown as a pseudogene. The CDR3 runs 14 residues. This CDR3 reads CASSPSRTVYEQYV. In DNA, the CDR3 is TGTGCCAGCAGCCCCAGTAGGACGGTCTACGAGCAGTACGTC.

This clonotype has only a few counts. This chain uses TRBV2 with TRBJ2-1, with D hard to call. CDR1 is SNHLY and CDR2 is FYNNEI in the germline V gene. The CDR3 has 15 amino acids. V lost 8 bases and J lost 0, with 14 bases in between. The CDR3 spells CASGPIHSSYNEQFF. Here the CDR3 DNA reads TGTGCCAGCGGACCAATACATAGCTCCTACAATGAGCAGTTCTTC. Full variable domain (missing parts from reference TRBV2 and TRBJ2-1): EPEVTQTPSHQVTQMGQEVILRCVPISNHLYFYWYRQILGQKVEFLVSFYNNEISEKSEIFDDQFSVERPDGSNFTLKIRSTKLEDSAMYFCASGPIHSSYNEQFFGPGTRLTVL.

The chain couples TRBV7-9 to TRBJ2-7, with TRBD2 identical over 12 bases. The V and J ends lost 5 bases and 2 bases, in that order; junction bases with no gene match: 4. The CDR3 sequence is 15 residues long. CDR1 and CDR2 from the germline V gene are SEHNR and FQNEAQ (reference sequence). The CDR3 sequence: CASSGTSGPTYEQYF. DNA of the CDR3: TGTGCCAGCAGCGGGACTAGCGGGCCTACCTACGAGCAGTACTTC.

In this sample, this clonotype turned up a few times. The V gene is TRBV27, the J gene TRBJ2-1; the match to TRBD2 covers 14 bases. Germline V gene data show CDR1 as MNHEY and CDR2 as SMNVEV (reference sequence). Losses at the gene ends were 3 bases for V and 1 base for J; bases not matched to a gene: 5. The CDR3 totals 18 residues. Here the CDR3 reads CASSLGLAGAVSYNEQFF. The CDR3 DNA follows: TGTGCCAGCAGTTTGGGACTAGCGGGAGCCGTGTCCTACAATGAGCAGTTCTTC.

The chain couples TRBV4-1 to TRBJ2-7, with D tentatively TRBD1 or TRBD2 (7 bases each). CDR1 and CDR2 (germline): MGHRA, YSYEKL. The CDR3 length is 17 residues. Trimming removed 4 bases from V and 2 bases from J, with 21 bases in between. The CDR3 spells CASSPGGGLALTYEQYF. In nucleotides, the CDR3 is TGCGCCAGCAGCCCAGGGGGGGGGCTAGCGCTTACCTACGAGCAGTACTTC.

This clonotype was counted many times. The chain joins TRBV12-3 or TRBV12-4 to TRBJ1-1; D gene unclear. The CDR3 covers 13 residues. The V end lost 6 bases, the J end lost 1 base, and 9 bases lay between the germline ends. CDR3 DNA: TGTGCCAGCAGGTTTGGACGGAACACTGAAGCTTTCTTT. Protein sequence: CASRFGRNTEAFF.

This clonotype was seen more than once but under ten times. V is TRBV27 and J is TRBJ2-2; 10 bases match TRBD2. With 6 bases clipped from V and 1 base from J, the junction kept 11 bases outside the gene matches. The CDR3 extends over 18 amino acids. The germline gives CDR1 MNHEY, CDR2 SMNVEV (reference sequence). CDR3 amino acids: CASSPFGRTSGNTGELFF. The CDR3 coding sequence is TGTGCCAGCAGCCCATTTGGACGGACTAGCGGGAACACCGGGGAGCTGTTTTTT.

CDR3 residues: CASSLGGDFSYEQYV. CDR3 DNA: TGTGCCAGCAGCTTAGGGGGGGACTTCTCCTACGAGCAGTACGTC. The chain recombines TRBV7-9 with TRBJ2-7, with D possibly being TRBD2 (6 bases). Germline V gives CDR1 SEHNR, CDR2 FQNEAQ (reference sequence). There are 15 residues in the CDR3. The germline V and J ends were trimmed by 1 base and 0 bases, with 10 bases remaining between them.

This clonotype has more than one count but fewer than ten. The chain combines TRBV13 with TRBJ2-1; 15 positions match TRBD2. Germline V gene sequence: CDR1 PRHDT, CDR2 FYEKMQ (reference sequence). The CDR3 is 17 amino acids. The J segment lost 4 bases and the V segment lost 4 bases, leaving 5 bases of the junction unmatched. CDR3 sequence: CASSWGLAGGPYNEQFF. The CDR3 region has the DNA TGTGCCAGCAGCTGGGGACTAGCGGGGGGCCCATACAATGAGCAGTTCTTC.

The genes are TRBV7-9 and TRBJ2-7, with D maybe TRBD1 (6 bases). The CDR3 sequence is 13 residues long. Germline CDR1 and CDR2: SEHNR and FQNEAQ (reference sequence). V was trimmed by 3 bases and J by 6 bases, leaving 12 bases between them. The CDR3 DNA follows: TGTGCCAGCAGCTTTGAGTCAGGGGCCGAGCAGTACTTC. Translated, it gives CASSFESGAEQYF. The variable domain in full, completed from reference TRBV7-9 and TRBJ2-7, reads DTGVSQNPRHKITKRGQNVTFRCDPISEHNRLYWYRQTLGQGPEFLTYFQNEAQLEKSRLLSDRFSAERPKGSFSTLEIQRTEQGDSAMYLCASSFESGAEQYFGPGTRLTVT.

This clonotype occurred many times. The chain joins TRBV14 to TRBJ2-5, with 7 nucleotides matching TRBD1. Per germline, CDR1 SGHDN and CDR2 FVKESK. This CDR3 is built from 17 residues. The V and J ends lost 3 bases and 1 base, in that order; junction bases with no gene match: 11. CDR3: CASSHRPPGQFQETQYF. CDR3 nucleotides: TGTGCCAGCAGCCACAGACCGCCGGGACAGTTCCAAGAGACCCAGTACTTC.

The chain is built from TRBV2 and TRBJ2-5; tentatively, D is TRBD1 (6 bases). This CDR3 has 18 amino acids. Trimming removed 0 bases at V and 0 bases at J, with 17 bases between. Per germline, CDR1 SNHLY and CDR2 FYNNEI. This chain's CDR3 is CASSEARDTNRYQETQYF. DNA of the CDR3: TGTGCCAGCAGTGAAGCCCGGGACACTAATAGGTACCAAGAGACCCAGTACTTC.

The chain combines TRBV6-5 with TRBJ2-5; 12 nucleotides match TRBD2. Losses at the gene ends were 4 bases for V and 0 bases for J; bases not matched to a gene: 9. CDR1 MNHEY and CDR2 SVGAGI come from the germline V gene. This CDR3 is 18 amino acids long. CDR3: CASSFRLAGAPYQETQYF. In DNA form, the CDR3 reads TGTGCCAGCAGTTTCAGACTAGCGGGGGCCCCGTACCAAGAGACCCAGTACTTC.

The rearrangement joins TRBV15 to TRBJ2-2; 11 bases agree with TRBD2. The CDR3 spans 16 residues. The V gene end was trimmed by 1 base and the J gene end by 6 bases; junction bases not matched to a gene: 4. CDR1 and CDR2 from the germline V gene are LNHNV and YYDKDF (reference sequence). The CDR3 region is CATSRATSGGPGELFF. The CDR3 DNA follows: TGTGCCACCAGCAGAGCTACTAGCGGGGGCCCCGGGGAGCTGTTTTTT. Full variable domain (rest looked up from reference TRBV15 and TRBJ2-2): DAMVIQNPRYQVTQFGKPVTLSCSQTLNHNVMYWYQQKSSQAPKLLFHYYDKDFNNEADTPDNFQSRRPNTSFCFLDIRSPGLGDTAMYLCATSRATSGGPGELFFGEGSRLTVL.

This clonotype was recorded a few times. CDR3 loop: CSAAARSQVVYTEAFF. The CDR3 nucleotides are TGCAGTGCGGCCGCCCGGAGCCAAGTAGTATACACTGAAGCTTTCTTT. This chain connects TRBV20-1 to TRBJ1-1; D call uncertain. Germline assignment: CDR1 DFQATT and CDR2 SNEGSKA (reference sequence). Between the trimmed V and J ends, which lost 6 bases and 3 bases, there was a span of 23 bases. There are 16 residues in the CDR3.

This rearrangement joins TRBV4-1 to TRBJ2-3, with D possibly being TRBD2 (5 bases). From germline, CDR1 is MGHRA and CDR2 YSYEKL. V lost 3 bases to trimming and J lost 9 bases, with 19 bases between them. The CDR3 runs 15 residues. The CDR3 loop reads CASSQSGIPLDTQYF. In nucleotides, the CDR3 is TGCGCCAGCAGCCAGTCCGGGATCCCCCTCGACACGCAGTATTTT.

At least ten counts were recorded for this clonotype. The chain recombines TRBV27 with TRBJ2-1; D tentatively fits TRBD1 or TRBD2 (5 bases each). The CDR3 covers 12 residues. Germline lookup yields CDR1 MNHEY and CDR2 SMNVEV (reference sequence). For the CDR3, the DNA is TGTGTCGCGTGGGGGAGTGAAAATGAGCAGTTCTTC. This encodes CVAWGSENEQFF.

The V gene is TRBV7-9, the J gene TRBJ2-1; D tentatively reads TRBD1 or TRBD2 (5 bases each). This CDR3 has 14 residues. Germline CDR1 and CDR2: SEHNR and FQNEAQ (reference sequence). Trimming took 9 bases from V and 9 from J, leaving 21 bases between them. CDR3 sequence: CARSPGLEGSEQFF. The CDR3 DNA is TGTGCCAGGAGCCCTGGGCTTGAGGGGTCTGAGCAGTTCTTC.